This TCR beta chain comes out of a study of blood T cells in healthy people across ages. Primed by a sample-barcoded 5' primer and a J-beta primer mix, a second PCR proceeded for about 7 to 11 cycles. Every cDNA molecule bore a tag from a template-switch adaptor containing 12 random nucleotides. TCRdb passed the 5' RACE reads through MiXCR, listing each CDR3 protein once. The sample contains around 750,000 distinct CDR3 sequences, roughly 53% of which appear only once. CDR1 is MNHEY and CDR2 is SMNVEV in the germline V gene (reference sequence). V trimming: 6 bases; J trimming: 13 bases; junction bases outside the gene matches: 2. This CDR3 is 11 amino acids long.

The sequenced sample was blood. The receptor was derived from an older man in good health. The V gene is TRBV27, the J gene TRBJ2-4; TRBD2 aligns across 11 bases. CDR3 residues: CASRLAGAQYF. In DNA, the CDR3 is TGTGCCAGCAGACTAGCGGGGGCCCAGTACTTC.